The 10 T cell receptor beta chains below come from one sample, sequenced in a study of T-cell reconstitution after alpha-beta-depleted transplantation in children. During its preparation, the TCRbeta library received unique molecular identifiers. MiXCR, run by TCRdb on the PCR reads, gives a single entry per CDR3 protein. The table lists some 500,000 distinct CDR3 sequences, roughly 18% of them singletons. The sample in question was PBMCs from the stem cell graft donor, obtained from the stem cell graft. These receptors all come from a human donor who donated a stem cell graft to a child with acute lymphoblastic leukemia.

This clonotype was counted a few times. The CDR3 DNA is TGCAGCGTTGGGCACCACAGGGCCGGGGACGAGCAGTACTTC. Translation: CSVGHHRAGDEQYF. This chain joins TRBV29-1 and TRBJ2-7; maybe TRBD1 (6 bases). This CDR3 has 14 amino acids. From germline, CDR1 is SQVTM and CDR2 ANQGSEA. Deletions cut 4 bases from V and 5 bases from J, with 18 bases between.

The chain recombines TRBV28 with TRBJ1-3; D perhaps matches TRBD1 (6 bases). CDR1 and CDR2 (germline): MDHEN, SYDVKM. The CDR3 runs to 16 residues. Trimming shortened V by 8 bases and J by 1 base, and 18 bases separated the two germline ends. The CDR3 sequence is CASSWGGPESGNTIYF. The DNA of the CDR3 is TGTGCCAGCTCCTGGGGGGGCCCCGAGTCTGGAAACACCATATATTTT.

Many counts were recorded for this clonotype. The chain employs TRBV4-2 and TRBJ1-4, with TRBD1 matching 9 bases. This CDR3 has 15 residues. With V trimmed by 3 bases and J by 6 bases, 5 bases remained unmatched. The V gene's germline CDR1 is LGHNA and CDR2 YNFKEQ. The CDR3 DNA sequence: TGTGCCAGCAGCCATCGAAGGACAGGGGATGAAAAACTGTTTTTT. Its protein product is CASSHRRTGDEKLFF.

This chain joins TRBV29-1 and TRBJ2-1; 8 nucleotides match TRBD2. Losses at the gene ends were 2 bases for V and 2 bases for J; bases not matched to a gene: 2. Germline V gene sequence: CDR1 SQVTM, CDR2 ANQGSEA. The CDR3 runs 14 residues. The CDR3 is CSVEIGRAYNEQFF. CDR3 sequence (DNA): TGCAGCGTTGAAATCGGGAGGGCCTACAATGAGCAGTTCTTC.

V gene TRBV20-1 combines with J gene TRBJ2-7; TRBD2 might be the D (6 bases). There are 14 residues in the CDR3. Germline lookup yields CDR1 DFQATT and CDR2 SNEGSKA (reference sequence). With 5 bases removed from V and 4 bases from J, the gap between germline ends came to 18 bases. The CDR3 sequence: CSAEFRRETYEQYF. DNA for the CDR3: TGCAGTGCTGAATTCCGGCGGGAAACATACGAGCAGTACTTC.

The V call is TRBV5-4, the J call TRBJ2-2, with TRBD2 identical over 7 bases. The CDR3 sequence is 17 residues long. Trimming removed 4 bases from V and 2 bases from J; junction bases left unmatched: 11. Looked up from germline, CDR1 is SGHNT and CDR2 is YYREEE (reference sequence). CDR3 nucleotide sequence: TGTGCCAGCAGCCTCGGAGCGGGATACCTCAACACCGGGGAGCTGTTTTTT. This gives the protein CASSLGAGYLNTGELFF.

This clonotype was seen only a few times. V gene TRBV15 combines with J gene TRBJ1-6; D may be TRBD1 (5 bases). Germline V lookup: CDR1 LNHNV, CDR2 YYDKDF (reference sequence). With 1 base removed from V and 8 bases from J, the gap between germline ends came to 9 bases. The CDR3 runs 14 residues. The CDR3 is CATSRGDSYSPLHF. CDR3 nucleotide sequence: TGTGCCACCAGCAGAGGCGACAGTTATTCACCCCTCCACTTT.

Many counts were recorded for this clonotype. The V gene is TRBV7-9, the J gene TRBJ2-7, with 10 bases fitting TRBD2. This CDR3 is built from 15 residues. The trim removed 5 bases at V and 1 base at J, leaving 5 bases unmatched. In germline, CDR1 is SEHNR, CDR2 FQNEAQ (reference sequence). CDR3 in DNA: TGTGCCAGCAGCCATCGACTAGCGGGTTCCTACGAGCAGTACTTC. It codes for CASSHRLAGSYEQYF.

The gene calls are TRBV7-9 and TRBJ2-7; a weak D match, TRBD1 (5 bases). Germline V lookup: CDR1 SEHNR, CDR2 FQNEAQ (reference sequence). This CDR3 is built from 12 residues. Trimming removed 1 base from V and 13 bases from J, with 14 bases in between. CDR3 nucleotide sequence: TGTGCCAGCAGCTTAGGCACAGGCCCGATTTACTTC. Its protein product is CASSLGTGPIYF.

The chain couples TRBV9 to TRBJ2-2; D is perhaps TRBD2 (6 bases). The germline V and J ends were trimmed by 2 bases and 6 bases, with 11 bases remaining between them. This CDR3 has 14 residues. The germline gives CDR1 SGDLS, CDR2 YYNGEE. CDR3: CASSVSGHAGELFF. The DNA for the CDR3 is TGTGCCAGCAGCGTTAGCGGCCATGCCGGGGAGCTGTTTTTT.